The 17 T cell receptor beta chains below all came from one sample that was sequenced in a study of T cells in Graves' hyperthyroidism and ophthalmopathy. What was amplified from RNA transcripts were TCR beta CDR3 regions. Researchers ran a first-round RT-PCR on the TCR CDR3 using the HTBI primer set. TCRdb independently ran MiXCR on the multiplex PCR reads; one entry per CDR3 protein. Of hundreds of thousands of distinct CDR3 sequences in the sample, around 40% were seen once. The sample comprised blood. These receptor sequences come from a woman in her thirties or forties with Graves' hyperthyroidism.

In this sample, this clonotype turned up a few times. The chain is built from TRBV6-5 and TRBJ1-1, with no clear D. Germline loops: CDR1 MNHEY, CDR2 SVGAGI. The CDR3 is 13 residues long. Trimming stripped 5 bases from V and 3 bases from J, with 10 bases between. CDR3 sequence (DNA): TGTGCCAGCAGTCCCGTTATGGACACTGAAGCTTTCTTT. It is translated as CASSPVMDTEAFF.

The rearrangement uses TRBV10-3 and TRBJ2-5; the match to TRBD2 covers 10 bases. V lost 0 bases, J lost 2 bases, and 3 bases stayed unmatched. CDR3 size: 16 residues. Germline V gives CDR1 ENHRY, CDR2 SYGVKD. This CDR3 is CAISESTSGAQETQYF. The CDR3 nucleotides are TGTGCCATCAGTGAGTCCACTAGCGGGGCTCAAGAGACCCAGTACTTC.

The CDR3 DNA reads TGTGCCAGCAGCGAGGGGGCCCACGAGCAGTACTTC. It translates to CASSEGAHEQYF. The chain recombines TRBV7-2 with TRBJ2-7, with 7 positions matching TRBD1. The germline V gene encodes CDR1 SGHTA and CDR2 FQGNSA. Trimming cost V 5 bases and J 5 bases; bases outside gene matches: 3. The CDR3 consists of 12 residues.

The chain uses TRBV4-3 and TRBJ1-2; D is possibly TRBD1 (5 bases). This CDR3 contains 14 residues. With 0 bases removed from V and 5 bases from J, the gap between germline ends came to 10 bases. Germline V gene sequence: CDR1 LGHNA, CDR2 YSLEER. The CDR3 loop reads CASSQEVGGYGYTF. Written as DNA, the CDR3 is TGCGCCAGCAGCCAAGAAGTTGGGGGTTATGGCTACACCTTC.

The rearrangement joins TRBV7-9 to TRBJ2-7, with 8 bases aligning to TRBD2. CDR1 SEHNR and CDR2 FQNEAQ come from the germline V gene (reference sequence). V lost 5 bases and J lost 0; bases outside the gene matches: 6. The CDR3 consists of 15 residues. The CDR3 nucleotides are TGTGCCAGCAGCCCCCACGGGGGGGCCTCCTACGAGCAGTACTTC. This encodes CASSPHGGASYEQYF.

A remark on this clonotype: Since no conserved phenylalanine or tryptophan closes the CDR3, a read error is the likely cause. Because the CDR3's place on the DNA is in doubt, the DNA is left out and the CDR3 is given as listed by TCRdb. The chain carries TRBV7-6 and TRBJ1-1; the table's D call of TRBD1 was not tested on the DNA. The CDR3 is 15 residues long, counting both termini. The germline V gene has CDR1 SGHVS and CDR2 FNYEAQ. The CDR3 region is CASSSDRAVNTEALL.

About this clonotype: This may be a read error: a much more frequent sequence differs by one nucleotide. The V call is TRBV5-1, the J call TRBJ2-7; 7 bases agree with TRBD1. Germline lookup yields CDR1 SGHRS and CDR2 YFSETQ. This CDR3 region has 13 residues. CDR3 amino acids: CASRGQVAYERYF. Here the CDR3 DNA reads TGCGCCAGCCGCGGACAGGTTGCCTACGAGCGGTACTTC.

The genes are TRBV12-3 or TRBV12-4 and TRBJ2-7; 8 nucleotides agree with TRBD2. V shed 3 bases and J 7 bases; nucleotides not matched to a gene: 8. This CDR3 contains 14 residues. CDR3 nucleotide sequence: TGTGCCAGCAGTTTGCGGGGGGTGGAAGGGGAGCAGTACTTC. Residues: CASSLRGVEGEQYF.

This chain links TRBV19 with TRBJ2-2; 10 positions match TRBD1. The V and J ends lost 5 bases and 6 bases, in that order; junction bases with no gene match: 12. CDR3 size: 17 residues. Germline assignment: CDR1 LNHDA and CDR2 SQIVND (reference sequence). The DNA for the CDR3 is TGTGCCAGTAGTTTCGGACAGGGGGGGCGGCTCTCCGGGGAGCTGTTTTTT. Encoded protein: CASSFGQGGRLSGELFF.

This clonotype occurred a few times. This chain uses TRBV25-1 with TRBJ2-7; a weak D match, TRBD2 (6 bases). The CDR3 has 14 amino acids. V lost 3 bases to trimming and J lost 3 bases, with 12 bases between them. The germline CDR1 and CDR2 sequences are MGHDK and SYGVNS. The CDR3 sequence: CASSEGGHIYEQYF. The CDR3 DNA follows: TGTGCCAGCAGTGAGGGAGGACACATCTACGAGCAGTACTTC.

At least ten counts were recorded for this clonotype. The rearrangement links TRBV29-1 to TRBJ2-5; 7 bases are a match to TRBD1. Germline V gene lookup returns CDR1 SQVTM and CDR2 ANQGSEA. The CDR3 runs to 14 residues. With 4 bases clipped from V and 5 bases from J, the junction kept 10 bases outside the gene matches. CDR3 region: CSVVGAGGGETQYF. CDR3 DNA: TGCAGCGTTGTTGGCGCAGGGGGTGGGGAGACCCAGTACTTC.

Only a few counts were recorded for this clonotype. One end of the junction fails to match germline, which may point to a read error. The chain joins TRBV5-5 to TRBJ1-1; D is possibly TRBD1 (5 bases). There are 16 residues in the CDR3. Germline-derived CDR1 and CDR2 are SGHKS and YYEKEE (reference sequence). The CDR3 DNA sequence: TGCGCCAGCAGCCAAGATGGGAGGGGAAGGGGCACTGAAGCTTTCTTT. As protein: CASSQDGRGRGTEAFF.

The chain links TRBV2 to TRBJ1-1; D not certain. CDR3 length: 10 residues. Trimming took off 3 bases at V and 9 bases at J, with 5 bases between the two ends. Germline-derived CDR1 and CDR2 are SNHLY and FYNNEI. For the CDR3, the DNA is TGTGCCAGCAGTGAGGGCAAAGCTTTCTTT. Protein product: CASSEGKAFF.

This clonotype showed up just a few times. The chain's CDR3 is CASSGGQYSNQPQHF. CDR3 nucleotide sequence: TGTGCCAGCAGCGGTGGACAGTATAGCAATCAGCCCCAGCATTTT. The V gene is TRBV12-3 or TRBV12-4, the J gene TRBJ1-5; D may be TRBD1 (6 bases). V dropped 6 bases and J dropped 0 bases, with 12 bases sitting between them. The CDR3 has 15 residues.

V gene TRBV19 combines with J gene TRBJ1-2; possibly TRBD1 for D (5 bases). The CDR3 runs to 12 residues. Trimming cost V 8 bases and J 7 bases, with 14 bases left between them. Per the germline V gene, CDR1 is LNHDA and CDR2 is SQIVND (reference sequence). CDR3: CASWRGVGGYTF. The CDR3 region has the DNA TGTGCCAGTTGGAGGGGAGTAGGTGGCTACACCTTC.

This clonotype was seen repeatedly, ten times or more. This chain links TRBV20-1 with TRBJ1-1, with D possibly matching TRBD1 (5 bases). The CDR3 consists of 15 residues. V gave up 2 bases and J gave up 0 bases, with 13 bases separating them. Germline V CDR1 and CDR2: DFQATT, SNEGSKA (reference sequence). CDR3 in amino acids: CSARLQEGLNTEAFF. The DNA of the CDR3 is TGCAGTGCTAGACTACAGGAAGGGTTGAACACTGAAGCTTTCTTT.

The genes are TRBV20-1 and TRBJ2-7; 9 nucleotides align to TRBD1. CDR3 size: 14 residues. Germline loops: CDR1 DFQATT, CDR2 SNEGSKA (reference sequence). Unmatched junction bases numbered 8, after V lost 3 bases and J lost 5 bases. The CDR3 DNA reads as TGCAGTGCTAGTCCCTGGACAGGGGTCGACGAGCAGTACTTC. It is translated as CSASPWTGVDEQYF.